These 28 T cell receptor beta chains came from one sample sequenced in a study of blood T cell repertoires in COVID-19. Some clones are missing from TCRdb's copy, which holds only in-frame ones; the method was immunoSEQ multiplex PCR. There are approximately 230,000 clones in the sample; approximately 82% occur only once, and around 16% lies in the top ten. Sample: PBMCs or T cells enriched from blood (not recorded which). These receptors were collected from a man aged 35 to 55 who had recovered from COVID-19.

CDR3 nucleotides: TGTGCCAGCAGGGACAGGTCCATCTACGAGCAGTACTTC. Residues: CASRDRSIYEQYF. The chain links TRBV28 to TRBJ2-7, with 7 bases matching TRBD1. The CDR3 is 13 amino acids. J was trimmed by 3 bases and V by 6 bases; bases with no gene match: 5. Germline V CDR1 and CDR2: MDHEN, SYDVKM.

The V call is TRBV9, the J call TRBJ2-2, with D possibly being TRBD1 (5 bases). Trimming stripped 5 bases from V and 0 bases from J, with 8 bases between. This CDR3 is 14 amino acids long. CDR1 SGDLS and CDR2 YYNGEE come from the germline V gene. Written as DNA, the CDR3 is TGTGCCAGCAGTAAGACAGCGAACACCGGGGAGCTGTTTTTT. Translation: CASSKTANTGELFF.

The genes are TRBV4-1 and TRBJ2-1; possible D gene TRBD2, 5 bases. V lost 1 base and J 9 bases, leaving 10 bases between the germline ends. The CDR3 has 13 amino acids. CDR1 MGHRA and CDR2 YSYEKL come from the germline V gene. CDR3 in DNA: TGCGCCAGCAGCCAAGGAGGGATTTCTGAGCAGTTCTTC. It codes for CASSQGGISEQFF.

The V and J genes are TRBV25-1 and TRBJ1-1, with 7 bases that match TRBD1. CDR1 MGHDK and CDR2 SYGVNS come from the germline V gene. V was clipped by 7 bases and J by 1 base; unmatched bases: 9. The CDR3 extends over 15 amino acids. The CDR3: CASTLSGQPNTEAFF. In DNA, the CDR3 is TGTGCCAGCACACTATCGGGACAGCCGAACACTGAAGCTTTCTTT.

V usage is TRBV19 and J usage is TRBJ2-2, with 9 nucleotides matching TRBD2. The CDR3 contains 15 residues. V was clipped by 2 bases and J by 5 bases; unmatched bases: 3. Germline CDR1 and CDR2: LNHDA and SQIVND (reference sequence). The CDR3 spells CASSILAGATGELFF. CDR3 DNA sequence: TGTGCCAGTAGTATATTAGCGGGGGCAACCGGGGAGCTGTTTTTT.

The chain carries TRBV7-2 and TRBJ1-2, with D maybe TRBD1 (6 bases). There are 14 residues in the CDR3. The germline V gene has CDR1 SGHTA and CDR2 FQGNSA. Trimming stripped 3 bases from V and 10 bases from J, with 18 bases between. The CDR3 loop reads CASSFPGAVGPYTF. CDR3 nucleotide sequence: TGTGCCAGCAGCTTCCCAGGGGCGGTCGGTCCCTACACCTTC. The complete variable domain, with remaining parts taken from reference TRBV7-2 and TRBJ1-2, reads GAGVSQSPSNKVTEKGKDVELRCDPISGHTALYWYRQSLGQGLEFLIYFQGNSAPDKSGLPSDRFSAERTGGSVSTLTIQRTQQEDSAVYLCASSFPGAVGPYTFGSGTRLTVV.

This clone was observed once. The chain employs TRBV9 and TRBJ2-5; D possibly corresponds to TRBD2 (5 bases). V was cut by 0 bases and J by 5 bases, with 14 bases left in between. Germline V gene sequence: CDR1 SGDLS, CDR2 YYNGEE. The CDR3 consists of 15 residues. This CDR3 reads CASSVAAYPGETQYF. The DNA for the CDR3 is TGTGCCAGCAGCGTAGCTGCCTACCCGGGGGAGACCCAGTACTTC.

Regarding this clone: The same CDR3 also results from other DNA sequences found in this sample. The J gene is TRBJ1-4, the V gene TRBV5-1; 9 positions match TRBD1. V was clipped by 4 bases and J by 5 bases; unmatched bases: 3. CDR3 size: 14 residues. In germline, CDR1 is SGHRS, CDR2 YFSETQ. The CDR3 coding sequence is TGCGCCAGCAGCCCGGGGACAGGGAATGAAAAACTGTTTTTT. This sequence encodes CASSPGTGNEKLFF.

The rearrangement uses TRBV2 and TRBJ2-5; no reliable D call. Looked up from germline, CDR1 is SNHLY and CDR2 is FYNNEI. V lost 3 bases to trimming and J lost 4 bases, with 12 bases between them. The CDR3 sequence is 14 residues long. CDR3 in amino acids: CASSDLAGGETQYF. DNA of the CDR3: TGTGCCAGCAGTGATCTTGCCGGTGGAGAGACCCAGTACTTC.

This chain links TRBV4-1 with TRBJ1-1; D possibly corresponds to TRBD1 (6 bases). Germline CDR1 reads MGHRA; CDR2 reads YSYEKL. This CDR3 is 14 amino acids long. V gave up 1 base and J gave up 6 bases, with 12 bases separating them. The CDR3 reads CASSQVREGAEAFF. As DNA, the CDR3 is TGCGCCAGCAGCCAAGTCCGCGAGGGGGCTGAAGCTTTCTTT.

The chain couples TRBV15 to TRBJ1-5, with D tentatively TRBD1 (6 bases). Germline V lookup: CDR1 LNHNV, CDR2 YYDKDF (reference sequence). The V and J ends lost 4 bases and 6 bases respectively, with 10 bases between them. The CDR3 extends over 13 amino acids. DNA of the CDR3: TGTGCCACCAGCACAGGGACACTTCAGCCCCAGCATTTT. It translates to CATSTGTLQPQHF.

The chain carries TRBV2 and TRBJ2-7; D may be TRBD2 (6 bases). CDR3 length equals 15 residues. V was shortened by 1 base and J by 3 bases, with 13 bases between the two germline ends. Looked up from germline, CDR1 is SNHLY and CDR2 is FYNNEI. CDR3 loop: CASSEDQDYFYEQYF. The CDR3 nucleotides read TGTGCCAGCAGTGAAGACCAGGACTACTTCTACGAGCAGTACTTC.

The V call is TRBV7-2, the J call TRBJ1-3; possible D gene TRBD1, 6 bases. The CDR3 sequence is 15 residues long. The V and J ends lost 3 bases and 0 bases respectively, with 9 bases between them. The germline CDR1 and CDR2 sequences are SGHTA and FQGNSA. CDR3 loop: CASSFVQGSGNTIYF. The DNA for the CDR3 is TGTGCCAGCAGCTTTGTACAGGGCTCTGGAAACACCATATATTTT.

The chain is built from TRBV4-1 and TRBJ2-3; 13 positions agree with TRBD2. The germline gives CDR1 MGHRA, CDR2 YSYEKL. With 3 bases clipped from V and 0 bases from J, the junction kept 6 bases outside the gene matches. The CDR3 runs 18 residues. The CDR3 DNA follows: TGCGCCAGCAGCCAGAAGACTAGCGGGGGGCGGAGCACAGATACGCAGTATTTT. This translates into CASSQKTSGGRSTDTQYF.

The table lists this clone with a count of one. The genes are TRBV20-1 and TRBJ1-1; no firm D call. V was pared by 2 bases and J by 11 bases, with 6 bases between. From germline, CDR1 is DFQATT and CDR2 SNEGSKA (reference sequence). The CDR3 totals 9 residues. The CDR3 nucleotides read TGCAGTGCTAGACGGTTGGCTTTCTTT. Its protein product is CSARRLAFF.

The chain links TRBV7-3 to TRBJ2-7; 8 bases are a match to TRBD2. V lost 1 base to trimming and J lost 3 bases; unmatched junction nucleotides: 17. The CDR3 consists of 19 residues. CDR1 is SGHTA, CDR2 FQGTGA, per germline. CDR3 in DNA: TGTGCCAGCAGCTTAATAACCGGGGGGTCCACTAGCGGTTTCTACGAGCAGTACTTC. It yields the protein CASSLITGGSTSGFYEQYF.

The chain is built from TRBV5-6 and TRBJ1-1; D is uncertain. There are 13 residues in the CDR3. Germline CDR1 reads SGHDT; CDR2 reads YYEEEE. The V end was cut by 0 bases, the J end by 1 base, with 4 bases between. CDR3 sequence reads: CASSLVANTEAFF. Written as DNA, the CDR3 is TGTGCCAGCAGCTTGGTAGCGAACACTGAAGCTTTCTTT.

The CDR3 DNA follows: TGTGCCAGCAGTGGGAGACAGGGGGCGCGCACAGATACGCAGTATTTT. It specifies CASSGRQGARTDTQYF. The gene calls are TRBV25-1 and TRBJ2-3, with 10 bases matching TRBD1. CDR1 MGHDK and CDR2 SYGVNS come from the germline V gene. The length of the CDR3 is 16 residues. J gave up 1 base and V 4 bases, and 5 bases lay outside the gene matches. Combining the CDR3 with reference TRBV25-1 and TRBJ2-3 gives the whole variable domain EADIYQTPRYLVIGTGKKITLECSQTMGHDKMYWYQQDPGMELHLIHYSYGVNSTEKGDLSSESTVSRIRTEHFPLTLESARPSHTSQYLCASSGRQGARTDTQYFGPGTRLTVL.

The V and J genes are TRBV24-1 and TRBJ2-1, with a tentative D call TRBD2 (6 bases). The V end was cut by 4 bases, the J end by 9 bases, with 15 bases between. The CDR3 contains 14 residues. The germline V gene encodes CDR1 KGHDR and CDR2 SFDVKD. CDR3 region: CATSDPSVGSEQFF. CDR3 nucleotide sequence: TGTGCCACCAGTGACCCTAGCGTAGGGAGTGAGCAGTTCTTC.

The chain employs TRBV2 and TRBJ2-3; 7 bases line up with TRBD2. The V and J ends lost 8 bases and 1 base, in that order; junction bases with no gene match: 9. The CDR3 is made up of 15 amino acids. CDR1 SNHLY and CDR2 FYNNEI come from the germline V gene. CDR3 DNA sequence: TGTGCCAGCGGTCGTGGCAGCGGGGGCACAGATACGCAGTATTTT. It is translated as CASGRGSGGTDTQYF.

This chain links TRBV4-2 with TRBJ2-7, with no clear D. The CDR3 contains 14 residues. Germline assignment: CDR1 LGHNA and CDR2 YNFKEQ. V lost 0 bases and J lost 4, with 10 bases in between. Written as DNA, the CDR3 is TGTGCCAGCAGCCAAGAATACAATCCGTACGAGCAGTACTTC. Its protein product is CASSQEYNPYEQYF.

The DNA of the CDR3 is TGCGCCAGCAGCCCCGGACAGGAGGGTTCAGGCACTGAAGCTTTCTTT. Residues: CASSPGQEGSGTEAFF. This sequence joins TRBV5-1 and TRBJ1-1; 7 positions agree with TRBD1. V shed 4 bases, J shed 4 bases, and the junction held 13 bases outside the gene matches. The CDR3 is made up of 16 amino acids. Germline lookup yields CDR1 SGHRS and CDR2 YFSETQ.

This chain joins TRBV7-9 and TRBJ1-6; D remains unclear. Trimming took off 2 bases at V and 6 bases at J, with 14 bases between the two ends. This CDR3 contains 16 residues. In germline, CDR1 is SEHNR, CDR2 FQNEAQ (reference sequence). The CDR3 protein is CASSLFGVWSNSPLHF. The CDR3 coding sequence is TGTGCCAGCAGCTTATTCGGGGTATGGAGTAATTCACCCCTCCACTTT. Full variable domain (outside the CDR3, taken from reference TRBV7-9 and TRBJ1-6): DTGVSQNPRHKITKRGQNVTFRCDPISEHNRLYWYRQTLGQGPEFLTYFQNEAQLEKSRLLSDRFSAERPKGSFSTLEIQRTEQGDSAMYLCASSLFGVWSNSPLHFGNGTRLTVT.

The genes are TRBV29-1 and TRBJ2-3, with TRBD2 identical over 13 bases. The length of the CDR3 is 14 residues. Trimming removed 4 bases from V and 6 bases from J; junction bases left unmatched: 4. Per germline, CDR1 SQVTM and CDR2 ANQGSEA. The CDR3 coding sequence is TGCAGCGTTGTGGTGGGACTAGCGGGGGATACGCAGTATTTT. Translating gives CSVVVGLAGDTQYF.

The chain carries TRBV4-1 and TRBJ2-1; 9 bases are shared with TRBD2. The CDR3 has 17 residues. The germline V gene has CDR1 MGHRA and CDR2 YSYEKL. The V gene end was trimmed by 3 bases and the J gene end by 0 bases; junction bases not matched to a gene: 6. The DNA of the CDR3 is TGCGCCAGCAGCCAGGGGACGACTAGCGGCTCCTACAATGAGCAGTTCTTC. Protein sequence: CASSQGTTSGSYNEQFF.

This sequence joins TRBV11-2 and TRBJ2-7; the D gene is possibly TRBD1 (5 bases). Germline V CDR1 and CDR2: SGHAT, FQNNGV. Trimming took 5 bases from V and 2 from J, leaving 13 bases between them. This CDR3 spans 14 amino acids. The CDR3 nucleotides are TGTGCCAGCAGCGGTAGGACACTCACCTACGAGCAGTACTTC. Translating gives CASSGRTLTYEQYF.

The chain combines TRBV2 with TRBJ2-1, with 7 nucleotides matching TRBD2. The trim removed 6 bases at V and 5 bases at J, leaving 13 bases unmatched. This CDR3 has 16 residues. Germline assignment: CDR1 SNHLY and CDR2 FYNNEI. The CDR3 DNA follows: TGTGCCAGCAGCTCCACGACGGCGGGAGCAGACAATGAGCAGTTCTTC. Amino acid sequence: CASSSTTAGADNEQFF.

The V and J genes are TRBV27 and TRBJ1-5, with D maybe TRBD1 (5 bases). The CDR3 runs 14 residues. The V and J ends lost 6 bases and 0 bases respectively, with 9 bases between them. Per germline, CDR1 MNHEY and CDR2 SMNVEV (reference sequence). CDR3 amino acids: CASRRQPSNQPQHF. CDR3 nucleotides: TGTGCCAGCAGGCGACAGCCTAGCAATCAGCCCCAGCATTTT.